Below, one TCR beta chain is given with its context. Its antigen is undetermined. This entry comes from a study of post-analysis software for immune sequencing data. Study as a whole: Recorded disease courses covered relapsing-remitting, secondary progressive and progressive-relapsing multiple sclerosis. Some patients had no subtype annotation.

With 5 bases removed from V and 6 bases from J, the gap between germline ends came to 20 bases. The CDR3 runs to 15 residues. CDR1 and CDR2 from the germline V gene are MGHDK and SYGVNS. Carried by the TCR beta cDNA libraries were unique molecular identifiers. Between about 0.85 and 10 million T cells gave rise to approximately 520,000 cDNA molecules. From the PCR reads, TCRdb called clonotypes with MiXCR, one entry per CDR3 protein. The sample holds 820,000 or so distinct CDR3 sequences, approximately 53% seen once. General study points: Significantly lower normalized Chao1 diversity was seen in multiple sclerosis patients than in controls. Same-batch samples co-clustered strongly by F measure. Elevated frequency relative to controls characterized about 5 TRBV segments in patients, TRBV5-6, TRBV5-1 and TRBV20-1 among them.

This chain links TRBV25-1 with TRBJ2-7; D could derive from TRBD1 or TRBD2 (6 bases each). The clonotype comes from a girl aged 5-17 years with multiple sclerosis. What was sequenced was blood. CDR3 sequence: CASSYGGSVSGEQYF. CDR3 DNA sequence: TGTGCCAGCAGTTACGGGGGCAGCGTGTCGGGCGAGCAGTACTTC.